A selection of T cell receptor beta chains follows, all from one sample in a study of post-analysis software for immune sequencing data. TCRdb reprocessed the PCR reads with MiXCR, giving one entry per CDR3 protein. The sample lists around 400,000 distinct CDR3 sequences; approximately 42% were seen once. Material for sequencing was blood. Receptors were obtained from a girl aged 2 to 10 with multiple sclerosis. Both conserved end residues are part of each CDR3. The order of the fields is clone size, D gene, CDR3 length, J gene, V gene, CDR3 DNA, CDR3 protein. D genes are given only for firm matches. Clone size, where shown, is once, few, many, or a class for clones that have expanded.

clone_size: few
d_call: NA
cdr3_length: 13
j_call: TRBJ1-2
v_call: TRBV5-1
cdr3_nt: TGCGCCAGCAGCTTGGAGGGTTACTATGGCTACACCTTC
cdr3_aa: CASSLEGYYGYTF

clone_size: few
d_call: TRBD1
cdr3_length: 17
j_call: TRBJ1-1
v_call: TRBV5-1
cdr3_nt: TGCGCCAACCCAATCGGGACAGGGAATAGTGGGGACACTGAAGCTTTCTTT
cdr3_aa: CANPIGTGNSGDTEAFF

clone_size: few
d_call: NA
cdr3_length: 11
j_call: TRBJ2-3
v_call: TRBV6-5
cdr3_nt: TGTGCCAGCAGGGCTCTAGGTACGCAGTATTTT
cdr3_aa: CASRALGTQYF

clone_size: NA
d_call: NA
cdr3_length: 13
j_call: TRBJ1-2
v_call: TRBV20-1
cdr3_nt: TGCAGTGCTAGTCTGGGAACTAACTATGGCTACACCTTC
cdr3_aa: CSASLGTNYGYTF

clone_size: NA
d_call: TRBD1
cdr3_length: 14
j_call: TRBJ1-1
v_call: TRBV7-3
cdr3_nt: TGTGCCAGCAGCTCCGGACAGGGGGCAACTGAAGCTTTCTTT
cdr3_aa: CASSSGQGATEAFF

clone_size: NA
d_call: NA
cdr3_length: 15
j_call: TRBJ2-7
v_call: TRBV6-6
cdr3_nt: TGTGCCAGCAGTTCTAAGGGAGAATCGCTCTACGAGCAGTACTTC
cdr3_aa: CASSSKGESLYEQYF

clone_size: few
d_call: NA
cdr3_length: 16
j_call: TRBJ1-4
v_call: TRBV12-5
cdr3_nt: TGTGCTAGTGGTTTGGTACTAGGGAGAACTAATGAAAAACTGTTTTTT
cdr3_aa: CASGLVLGRTNEKLFF

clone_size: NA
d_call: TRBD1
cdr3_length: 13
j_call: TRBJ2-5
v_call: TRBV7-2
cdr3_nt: TGTGCCAGCAGCTACGGACAGGTCGAGACCCAGTACTTC
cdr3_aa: CASSYGQVETQYF

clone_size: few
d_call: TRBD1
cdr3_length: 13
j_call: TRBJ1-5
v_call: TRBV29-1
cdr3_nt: TGCAGCGTTGTTGGACAGGGGGACCAGCCCCAGCATTTT
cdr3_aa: CSVVGQGDQPQHF

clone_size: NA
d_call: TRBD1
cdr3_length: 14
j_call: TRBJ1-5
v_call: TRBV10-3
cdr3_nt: TGTGCCATCAGTACAGGGGGCCCCGAGCAGCCCCAGCATTTT
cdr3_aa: CAISTGGPEQPQHF

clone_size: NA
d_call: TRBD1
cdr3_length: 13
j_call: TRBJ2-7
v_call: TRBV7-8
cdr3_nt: TGTGCCAGCAGCTTTGGGACAGGGAACGAGCAGTACTTC
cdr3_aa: CASSFGTGNEQYF

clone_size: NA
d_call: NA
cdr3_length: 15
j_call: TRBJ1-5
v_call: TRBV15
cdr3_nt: TGTGCCACCAGCAGAGGGCGGGGGGGTAATCAGCCCCAGCATTTT
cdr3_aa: CATSRGRGGNQPQHF

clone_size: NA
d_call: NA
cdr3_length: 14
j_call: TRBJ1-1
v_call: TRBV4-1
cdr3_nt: TGCGCCAGCAGCCATGATGGATTTGCCACTGAAGCTTTCTTT
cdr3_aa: CASSHDGFATEAFF

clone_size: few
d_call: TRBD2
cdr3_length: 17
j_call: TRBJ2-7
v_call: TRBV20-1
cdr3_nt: TGCAGTGCTAGAGATTCCGCTAGCGGGAGACTCCTGGACGAGCAGTACTTC
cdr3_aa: CSARDSASGRLLDEQYF

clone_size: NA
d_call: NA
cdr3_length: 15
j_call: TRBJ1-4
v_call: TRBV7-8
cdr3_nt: TGTGCCAGCAGCGCTACACAGGGTCTAGGGGAAAAACTGTTTTTT
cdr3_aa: CASSATQGLGEKLFF

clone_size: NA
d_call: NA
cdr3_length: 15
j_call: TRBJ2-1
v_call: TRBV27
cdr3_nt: TGTGCCAGCAGTTTCCTGACAGGCAAGGACAATGAGCAGTTCTTC
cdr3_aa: CASSFLTGKDNEQFF

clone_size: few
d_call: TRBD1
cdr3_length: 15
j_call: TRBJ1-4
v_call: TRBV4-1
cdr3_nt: TGCGCCAGCAGCCGTCTGACAGGGCGACGTGAAAAACTGTTTTTT
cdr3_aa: CASSRLTGRREKLFF

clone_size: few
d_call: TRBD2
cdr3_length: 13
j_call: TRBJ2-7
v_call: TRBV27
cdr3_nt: TGTGCCAGCATAGCGGGAGGATCCTACGAGCAGTACTTC
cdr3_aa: CASIAGGSYEQYF

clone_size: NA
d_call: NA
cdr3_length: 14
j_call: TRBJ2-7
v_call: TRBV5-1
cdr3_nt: TGCGCCAGCAGCTTGGAGGAGAGACCTTACGAGCAGTACTTC
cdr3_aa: CASSLEERPYEQYF

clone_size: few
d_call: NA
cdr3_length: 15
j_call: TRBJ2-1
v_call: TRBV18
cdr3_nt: TGTGCCAGCTCACCACGTCAGGGGACCTCCTACGAGCAGTTCTTC
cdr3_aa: CASSPRQGTSYEQFF

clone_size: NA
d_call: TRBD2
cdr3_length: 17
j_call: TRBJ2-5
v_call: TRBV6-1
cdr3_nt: TGTGCCAGCAGTGTTAATTCTATGGGACTAGCGGGAGAGACCCAGTACTTC
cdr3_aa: CASSVNSMGLAGETQYF

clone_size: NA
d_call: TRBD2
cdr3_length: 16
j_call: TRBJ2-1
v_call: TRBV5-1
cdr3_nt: TGCGCCAGCAGCCCTCCTGCTAGCGGGATTAACAATGAGCAGTTCTTC
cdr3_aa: CASSPPASGINNEQFF

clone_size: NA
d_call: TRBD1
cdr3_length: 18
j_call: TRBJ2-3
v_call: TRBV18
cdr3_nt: TGTGCCAGCTCACCACTTGAGACAGGGGAGTATGGCACAGATACGCAGTATTTT
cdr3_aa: CASSPLETGEYGTDTQYF

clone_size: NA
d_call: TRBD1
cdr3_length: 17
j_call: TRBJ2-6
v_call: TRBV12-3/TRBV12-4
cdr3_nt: TGTGCCAGCACCAACAGGGGGCTCGGCTCTGGGGCCAACGTCCTGACTTTC
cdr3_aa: CASTNRGLGSGANVLTF

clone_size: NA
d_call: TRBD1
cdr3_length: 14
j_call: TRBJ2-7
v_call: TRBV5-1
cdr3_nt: TGCGCCAGCAAAACGGGACAGAGCTCCTACGAGCAGTACTTC
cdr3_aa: CASKTGQSSYEQYF

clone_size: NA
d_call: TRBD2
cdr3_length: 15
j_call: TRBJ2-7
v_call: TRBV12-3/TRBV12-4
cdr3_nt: TGTGCCAGCAGTTCCCCGTCTAGCGGCCCCTACGAGCAGTACTTC
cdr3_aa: CASSSPSSGPYEQYF

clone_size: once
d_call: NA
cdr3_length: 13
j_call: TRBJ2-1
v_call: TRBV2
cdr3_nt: TGTGCCAGCACAGAGGGCGTGGGGTCAGGGCAGTTCTTC
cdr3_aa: CASTEGVGSGQFF

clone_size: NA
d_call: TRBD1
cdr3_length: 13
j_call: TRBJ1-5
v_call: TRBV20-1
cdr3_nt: TGCAGTGCTCCGGGACAGAGCAATCAGCCCCAGCATTTT
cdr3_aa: CSAPGQSNQPQHF

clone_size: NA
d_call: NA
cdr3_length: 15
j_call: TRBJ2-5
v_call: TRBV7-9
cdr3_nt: TGTGCCAGCAGCTTAGTCGTGCGGGCCCAAGAGACCCAGTACTTC
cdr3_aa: CASSLVVRAQETQYF

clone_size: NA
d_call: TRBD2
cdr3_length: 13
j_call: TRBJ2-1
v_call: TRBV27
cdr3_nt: TGTGCCAGCAGGAGCGGGAGCGGGGATGAGCAGTTCTTC
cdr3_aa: CASRSGSGDEQFF

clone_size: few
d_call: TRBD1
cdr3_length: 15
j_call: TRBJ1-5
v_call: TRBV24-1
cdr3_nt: TGTGCCACCAGTGATGGGGACAGGGGGATTCAGCCCCAGCATTTT
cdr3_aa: CATSDGDRGIQPQHF

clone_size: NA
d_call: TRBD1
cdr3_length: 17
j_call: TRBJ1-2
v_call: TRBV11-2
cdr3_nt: TGTGCCAGCAGCTTAGAAGAGGACAGGACTAGGTTGTATGGCTACACCTTC
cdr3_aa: CASSLEEDRTRLYGYTF